This passage covers 9 T cell receptor beta chains from one sample sequenced in a study of beta chain features in type 1 diabetes. Sequencing targeted expressed TCRB transcripts, as all isolated RNA had been reverse transcribed. Using immunoSEQ multiplex PCR, the repertoire was profiled, and TCRdb retains in-frame clones only, with some absent. The repertoire holds fewer than 550,000 clones, approximately 10% seen once, with around 0.05% in the top ten. Material for sequencing was naive CD4+ T cells from blood. Receptors were obtained from a woman in her late teens or twenties in good health.

A remark on this clone: Other DNA sequences of this sample code for an identical CDR3. CDR3 sequence reads: CASSVAGGNTDTQYF. The DNA of the CDR3 is TGTGCCAGCAGCGTAGCAGGGGGCAACACAGATACGCAGTATTTT. This chain uses TRBV9 with TRBJ2-3, with TRBD1 matching 8 bases. The CDR3 consists of 15 residues. Germline CDR1 reads SGDLS; CDR2 reads YYNGEE. The trim removed 0 bases at V and 2 bases at J, leaving 2 bases unmatched. The entire variable domain, with the rest obtained from reference TRBV9 and TRBJ2-3, is as follows: DSGVTQTPKHLITATGQRVTLRCSPRSGDLSVYWYQQSLDQGLQFLIQYYNGEERAKGNILERFSAQQFPDLHSELNLSSLELGDSALYFCASSVAGGNTDTQYFGPGTRLTVL.

The sample holds a few counts of this clone. This rearrangement joins TRBV2 to TRBJ2-5, with a tentative D call TRBD2 (6 bases). Germline CDR1 SNHLY, CDR2 FYNNEI. Trimming took off 6 bases at V and 0 bases at J, with 17 bases between the two ends. The length of the CDR3 is 16 residues. CDR3 region: CASSLAGAGNQETQYF. The CDR3 DNA reads as TGTGCCAGCAGCCTCGCAGGTGCGGGGAACCAAGAGACCCAGTACTTC.

This clone was seen a few times. This CDR3 reads CGQGYQPQHF. DNA of the CDR3: TGTGGACAGGGGTATCAGCCCCAGCATTTT. V gene TRBV25-1 combines with J gene TRBJ1-5; 8 nucleotides align to TRBD1. There are 10 residues in the CDR3. Germline CDR1 MGHDK, CDR2 SYGVNS.

This chain links TRBV19 with TRBJ1-4; D gene uncertain. The CDR3 runs 12 residues. V was clipped by 3 bases and J by 9 bases, with 8 bases between them. In germline, CDR1 is LNHDA, CDR2 SQIVND (reference sequence). The CDR3: CASSIDRKKLFF. The DNA for the CDR3 is TGTGCCAGTAGTATTGATCGGAAAAAACTGTTTTTT.

This clone was counted once. The rearrangement links TRBV27 to TRBJ2-5; D gene uncertain. CDR1 MNHEY and CDR2 SMNVEV come from the germline V gene (reference sequence). This CDR3 comprises 14 residues. The V end was cut by 6 bases, the J end by 1 base, with 12 bases between. CDR3 sequence: CASRIKGGQETQYF. CDR3 bases: TGTGCCAGCAGGATAAAGGGCGGCCAAGAGACCCAGTACTTC.

Worth noting for this clone: The same CDR3 also results from other DNA sequences found in this sample. This rearrangement joins TRBV10-3 to TRBJ1-2, with D unclear. Trimming pared 2 bases from V and 1 base from J, leaving 5 bases between. CDR1 is ENHRY, CDR2 SYGVKD, per germline. The CDR3 loop spans 13 amino acids. The CDR3 sequence is CAISEQVNYGYTF. The CDR3 DNA follows: TGTGCCATCAGTGAGCAGGTTAACTATGGCTACACCTTC.

Only a few counts were recorded for this clone. The chain recombines TRBV7-2 with TRBJ2-3, with D possibly TRBD2 on 5 matching bases. The CDR3 is made up of 14 amino acids. Germline V gene data show CDR1 as SGHTA and CDR2 as FQGNSA. Trimming took off 0 bases at V and 6 bases at J, with 10 bases between the two ends. The CDR3, as DNA: TGTGCCAGCAGCTTAGCGCGGAGGAGTGATACGCAGTATTTT. The encoded protein is CASSLARRSDTQYF.

The table lists this clone with a few counts. V is TRBV29-1 and J is TRBJ2-2; 7 bases fit TRBD1. Germline V gene data show CDR1 as SQVTM and CDR2 as ANQGSEA. There are 14 residues in the CDR3. The V gene end was trimmed by 7 bases and the J gene end by 4 bases; junction bases not matched to a gene: 9. CDR3 coding DNA: TGCAGCGGCCTACGGGACAGACTCACCGGGGAGCTGTTTTTT. Translating it yields CSGLRDRLTGELFF.

There are a few counts of this clone. The V call is TRBV28, the J call TRBJ2-5; the D gene is possibly TRBD1 (5 bases). The V gene lost 1 base and the J gene lost 4 bases, with 16 bases spanning the gap. Germline V gene data show CDR1 as MDHEN and CDR2 as SYDVKM. This CDR3 is built from 16 residues. The CDR3 region is CASSLLSGSGLETQYF. CDR3 DNA: TGTGCCAGCAGTTTATTATCAGGGTCCGGGCTAGAGACCCAGTACTTC.